This T cell receptor (beta chain) emerged from a study of OX40 agonist ivuxolimab in advanced cancers. Study-level background: The patients' treatment was ivuxolimab, an agonistic anti-OX40 (CD134) antibody.

TCRdb's table, derived via immunoSEQ multiplex PCR, lists solely in-frame clones and lacks some. The sample gives about 68,000 clones, roughly four fifths of which show up once; 1.4% is in the top ten. Findings and caveats of the study: Clonal expansion was seen in CD4+ and CD8+ blood T cells by week 6 at 0.1 to 3.0 mg/kg. Expanded clones belonging to CD8+ T cells outnumbered, on average, those of CD4+. Some nonresponders likewise displayed low normalized T-cell clonal expansion.

The CDR3 is 14 residues long. With V trimmed by 1 base and J by 3 bases, 3 bases remained unmatched. The germline CDR1 and CDR2 sequences are LGHNA and YNFKEQ. As to this clone: Its specificity is not known.

Sequenced material: CD4+ or CD8+ T cells sorted from blood, taken in a trial of the OX40 agonist ivuxolimab. The rearrangement joins TRBV4-2 to TRBJ2-7; 7 positions agree with TRBD2. This clonotype was sampled from an adult with an advanced solid tumor such as melanoma, head and neck, liver or kidney cancer. The CDR3 nucleotides are TGTGCCAGCAGCCAAGGACTAGCTCTCTACGAGCAGTACTTC. As protein: CASSQGLALYEQYF.